A single sample is the source of the 31 T cell receptor beta chains below, sequenced in a study of CD8 T cells in ankylosing spondylitis. TCRdb re-analysed the 5' RACE reads in MiXCR, keeping a single row per CDR3 protein. This sample has some 220,000 distinct CDR3 sequences, with 8.2% found just once. The sequencing input was blood, either unsorted or a sorted T cell fraction (not recorded which). These receptors were taken from a female donor with ankylosing spondylitis or in good health (not recorded which).

This clonotype was seen only a few times. The CDR3 sequence is CASSPGVRYEQYF. CDR3 nucleotides: TGTGCCAGCTCACCTGGGGTTCGGTACGAGCAGTACTTC. The V gene is TRBV18, the J gene TRBJ2-7; no definite D call. In germline, CDR1 is KGHSH, CDR2 LQKENI. The CDR3 is 13 amino acids. The V end lost 3 bases, the J end lost 4 bases, and 10 bases lay between the germline ends.

This clonotype occurred many times. The rearrangement joins TRBV2 to TRBJ1-5, with D maybe TRBD1 (6 bases). The CDR3 contains 17 residues. Germline V gives CDR1 SNHLY, CDR2 FYNNEI. Between the trimmed V and J ends, which lost 2 bases and 2 bases, there was a span of 16 bases. CDR3 region: CASSELRGAPGNQPQHF. DNA for the CDR3: TGTGCCAGCAGTGAATTAAGGGGGGCGCCTGGCAATCAGCCCCAGCATTTT. Full variable domain (missing parts from reference TRBV2 and TRBJ1-5): EPEVTQTPSHQVTQMGQEVILRCVPISNHLYFYWYRQILGQKVEFLVSFYNNEISEKSEIFDDQFSVERPDGSNFTLKIRSTKLEDSAMYFCASSELRGAPGNQPQHFGDGTRLSIL.

This clonotype was counted at least ten times. The genes are TRBV29-1 and TRBJ1-1, with unresolved D. The CDR3 covers 12 residues. Germline V gene sequence: CDR1 SQVTM, CDR2 ANQGSEA. The V gene lost 4 bases and the J gene lost 5 bases, with 11 bases spanning the gap. This CDR3 is CSVAEARTEAFF. Here the CDR3 DNA reads TGCAGCGTTGCCGAGGCAAGGACTGAAGCTTTCTTT.

Ten or more counts support this clonotype. This chain uses TRBV12-3 or TRBV12-4 with TRBJ1-2; D remains unclear. The CDR3 runs to 13 residues. Trimming took 3 bases from V and 4 from J, leaving 9 bases between them. The CDR3 DNA sequence: TGTGCCAGCAGTTTTGGGGTGGGCTATGGCTACACCTTC. It translates to CASSFGVGYGYTF.

The CDR3 here is CSAPLAGLPYEQYF. CDR3 DNA sequence: TGCAGTGCTCCACTAGCGGGGCTCCCCTACGAGCAGTACTTC. The rearrangement links TRBV20-1 to TRBJ2-7; 10 bases map to TRBD2. There are 14 residues in the CDR3. V shed 5 bases, J shed 2 bases, and the junction held 6 bases outside the gene matches. Germline V gives CDR1 DFQATT, CDR2 SNEGSKA (reference sequence).

This clonotype was seen many times. The J gene is TRBJ2-1, the V gene TRBV20-1, with D hard to call. V gave up 6 bases and J gave up 0 bases, with 15 bases separating them. This CDR3 comprises 15 residues. In germline, CDR1 is DFQATT, CDR2 SNEGSKA (reference sequence). The CDR3 nucleotides read TGCAGTGCCAGTAACACGGCCCGCTCCTACAATGAGCAGTTCTTC. It encodes CSASNTARSYNEQFF.

This clonotype occurred many times. The CDR3 DNA reads TGCAGTGCTCAATATGGGGGAGGATCGATCGATACGCAGTATTTT. This sequence encodes CSAQYGGGSIDTQYF. The chain links TRBV20-1 to TRBJ2-3; weak D call: TRBD2 (6 bases). V was clipped by 5 bases and J by 6 bases, with 21 bases between them. Germline V lookup: CDR1 DFQATT, CDR2 SNEGSKA (reference sequence). This CDR3 is built from 15 residues.

This clonotype was found many times. V gene TRBV7-8 combines with J gene TRBJ1-1, with TRBD1 identical over 10 bases. Germline loops: CDR1 SGHVS, CDR2 FQNEAQ. The CDR3 is made up of 16 amino acids. The J segment lost 1 base and the V segment lost 6 bases, leaving 8 bases of the junction unmatched. CDR3 loop: CASSLRQGAGNTEAFF. CDR3 in DNA: TGTGCCAGCAGTCTTCGACAGGGGGCGGGGAACACTGAAGCTTTCTTT. The variable domain in full, with the rest retrieved from reference TRBV7-8 and TRBJ1-1, is GAGVSQSPRYKVAKRGQDVALRCDPISGHVSLFWYQQALGQGPEFLTYFQNEAQLDKSGLPSDRFFAERPEGSVSTLKIQRTQQEDSAVYLCASSLRQGAGNTEAFFGQGTRLTVV.

The table lists this clonotype with many counts. CDR3 coding DNA: TGTGCCAGCAGCCCCTGGACAGAGAACACCGGGGAGCTGTTTTTT. Amino acid sequence: CASSPWTENTGELFF. The chain uses TRBV27 and TRBJ2-2; possibly TRBD1 for D (6 bases). The CDR3 has 15 residues. Trimming removed 6 bases at V and 1 base at J, with 12 bases between. Germline lookup yields CDR1 MNHEY and CDR2 SMNVEV (reference sequence).

Points on this clonotype: This could be a read error, since a much larger clone is one nucleotide away. As the CDR3 is not closed by the conserved phenylalanine or tryptophan, this likely results from a read error. The rearrangement links TRBV5-1 to TRBJ2-1; 10 positions agree with TRBD2. With 5 bases clipped from V and 3 bases from J, the junction kept 14 bases outside the gene matches. CDR1 is SGHRS and CDR2 is YFSETQ in the germline V gene. This CDR3 has 18 residues. CDR3 residues: CASRARASGSRNYNEQFL. In DNA form, the CDR3 reads TGCGCCAGCAGGGCCAGGGCTAGCGGGAGTAGGAACTACAATGAGCAGTTCCTC.

The chain has TRBV11-2 and TRBJ2-1; D might be TRBD2 (6 bases). V lost 5 bases to trimming and J lost 7 bases, with 12 bases between them. The CDR3 sequence is 13 residues long. Per germline, CDR1 SGHAT and CDR2 FQNNGV. Here the CDR3 reads CASSIQGRNEQFF. CDR3 sequence (DNA): TGTGCCAGCAGCATACAAGGGAGGAATGAGCAGTTCTTC. Complete variable domain (other parts from reference TRBV11-2 and TRBJ2-1): EAGVAQSPRYKIIEKRQSVAFWCNPISGHATLYWYQQILGQGPKLLIQFQNNGVVDDSQLPKDRFSAERLKGVDSTLKIQPAKLEDSAVYLCASSIQGRNEQFFGPGTRLTVL.

This clonotype was found many times. The J gene is TRBJ2-1, the V gene TRBV5-6; TRBD1 or TRBD2 may be the D gene (6 bases each). V gave up 4 bases and J gave up 2 bases, with 16 bases separating them. Germline values: CDR1 SGHDT, CDR2 YYEEEE. The CDR3 covers 16 residues. The CDR3 nucleotides read TGTGCCAGCAGCAATCCCGGGGGCGCCACCTACAATGAGCAGTTCTTC. Translating it yields CASSNPGGATYNEQFF.

This clonotype was seen a few times. The chain carries TRBV19 and TRBJ1-1, with no clear D. CDR3 length equals 12 residues. The germline V and J ends were trimmed by 6 bases and 10 bases, with 15 bases remaining between them. CDR1 and CDR2 from the germline V gene are LNHDA and SQIVND (reference sequence). The CDR3, as DNA: TGTGCCAGTAGCACCCTACCAAACGGAGCTTTCTTT. The encoded protein is CASSTLPNGAFF.

This clonotype was detected ten times or more. The chain combines TRBV10-1 with TRBJ2-2, with D possibly being TRBD1 (8 bases). The CDR3 consists of 15 residues. The germline V and J ends were trimmed by 6 bases and 6 bases, with 17 bases remaining between them. CDR1 is WNHNN, CDR2 SYGVQD, per germline (reference sequence). Here the CDR3 reads CASSLDRGGPGELFF. CDR3 bases: TGCGCCAGCAGCCTAGACAGGGGAGGGCCCGGGGAGCTGTTTTTT.

The CDR3 reads CASSQWGSDEQFF. DNA of the CDR3: TGTGCCAGCAGTCAGTGGGGTAGCGATGAGCAGTTCTTC. The chain carries TRBV5-6 and TRBJ2-1, with D possibly matching TRBD2 (5 bases). The CDR3 spans 13 residues. Per the germline V gene, CDR1 is SGHDT and CDR2 is YYEEEE. V lost 5 bases, J lost 8 bases, and 14 bases lay in between. The variable domain in full, with the rest retrieved from reference TRBV5-6 and TRBJ2-1, is DAGVTQSPTHLIKTRGQQVTLRCSPKSGHDTVSWYQQALGQGPQFIFQYYEEEERQRGNFPDRFSGHQFPNYSSELNVNALLLGDSALYLCASSQWGSDEQFFGPGTRLTVL.

This clonotype was found many times. V and J are TRBV2 and TRBJ1-5; possibly TRBD1 for D (5 bases). There are 13 residues in the CDR3. The germline CDR1 and CDR2 sequences are SNHLY and FYNNEI. Trimming left V 7 bases short and J 7 bases short, with 14 bases between. CDR3 coding DNA: TGTGCCAGCATCGGGGGGAACGGACAGCCCCAGCATTTT. This encodes CASIGGNGQPQHF.

At least ten counts were recorded for this clonotype. J is TRBJ2-3 and V is TRBV24-1; TRBD2 matches 7 bases. CDR1 is KGHDR and CDR2 is SFDVKD in the germline V gene. Trimming at V came to 3 bases and at J to 0 bases, leaving 8 bases not matched to a gene. This CDR3 is 17 amino acids long. CDR3 bases: TGTGCCACCAGTGATGGGGGGGACTACTCTAGCACAGATACGCAGTATTTT. Protein product: CATSDGGDYSSTDTQYF.

There are a few counts of this clonotype. The genes are TRBV7-9 and TRBJ2-2; TRBD1 agrees at 10 bases. This CDR3 region has 15 residues. The J segment lost 7 bases and the V segment lost 5 bases, leaving 7 bases of the junction unmatched. From germline, CDR1 is SEHNR and CDR2 FQNEAQ (reference sequence). CDR3 nucleotide sequence: TGTGCCAGCAGCCAAGCGACAGGGGGCCTCGGGGAGCTGTTTTTT. The encoded protein is CASSQATGGLGELFF.

This clonotype was found many times. The genes are TRBV10-1 and TRBJ2-1; D ambiguous. This CDR3 is built from 13 residues. The germline CDR1 and CDR2 sequences are WNHNN and SYGVQD (reference sequence). Trimming removed 0 bases at V and 5 bases at J, with 5 bases between. As DNA, the CDR3 is TGCGCCAGCAGTGAGTCCAATCACAATGAGCAGTTCTTC. It translates to CASSESNHNEQFF.

As regards this clonotype: A much more abundant neighbour one base away suggests this may be a read error. The rearrangement links TRBV28 to TRBJ1-6, with a weak D call TRBD1 (5 bases). Germline CDR1 and CDR2: MDHEN and SYDVKM. The CDR3 has 19 residues. The DNA of the CDR3 is TGTACCAGCAGCGACAGTGGCGGACATCCGGACTCCTATAATTCACCCCTCCACTTT. It codes for CTSSDSGGHPDSYNSPLHF.

This clonotype has just a few counts. The V gene is TRBV9, the J gene TRBJ2-3; TRBD2 aligns across 7 bases. The V segment lost 4 bases and the J segment 4 bases; nucleotides outside the gene matches: 9. The CDR3 sequence is 15 residues long. Looked up from germline, CDR1 is SGDLS and CDR2 is YYNGEE. The CDR3 reads CASSTHGLGADTQYF. In nucleotides, the CDR3 is TGTGCCAGCAGCACCCACGGACTAGGTGCAGATACGCAGTATTTT.

Many counts were recorded for this clonotype. The chain has TRBV24-1 and TRBJ2-3, with D possibly matching TRBD2 (6 bases). Between the trimmed V and J ends, which lost 3 bases and 3 bases, there was a span of 9 bases. The length of the CDR3 is 14 residues. Germline CDR1 and CDR2: KGHDR and SFDVKD. The CDR3 loop is CATSDPGRTDTQYF. In DNA, the CDR3 is TGTGCCACCAGTGATCCAGGGAGGACAGATACGCAGTATTTT.

In its sample, this clonotype was seen many times. This chain links TRBV15 with TRBJ1-1; D is unresolved. Germline V gives CDR1 LNHNV, CDR2 YYDKDF (reference sequence). CDR3 length: 14 amino acids. V lost 1 base to trimming and J lost 5 bases, with 11 bases between them. The CDR3 bases are TGTGCCACCAGCAGAGTAGTTGGGGAGACTGAAGCTTTCTTT. It is translated as CATSRVVGETEAFF.

This clonotype has at least ten counts. This chain joins TRBV29-1 and TRBJ1-1; D is uncertain. Germline V gene lookup returns CDR1 SQVTM and CDR2 ANQGSEA. The CDR3 contains 11 residues. V was pared by 6 bases and J by 7 bases, with 12 bases between. This CDR3 is CSVHNGDEAFF. CDR3 bases: TGCAGCGTCCATAACGGGGATGAAGCTTTCTTT.

The table lists this clonotype with many counts. This sequence joins TRBV20-1 and TRBJ2-1, with no clear D. V dropped 7 bases and J dropped 6 bases, with 16 bases sitting between them. The CDR3 consists of 13 residues. In germline, CDR1 is DFQATT, CDR2 SNEGSKA (reference sequence). CDR3 nucleotides: TGCAGTGTAAGCAGCCAGTCTTTCAATGAGCAGTTCTTC. This encodes CSVSSQSFNEQFF.

The sample holds many counts of this clonotype. This chain joins TRBV20-1 and TRBJ2-1, with D perhaps TRBD1 (6 bases). Trimming removed 6 bases from V and 0 bases from J, with 15 bases in between. Germline V gene data show CDR1 as DFQATT and CDR2 as SNEGSKA (reference sequence). The CDR3 runs to 15 residues. Written as DNA, the CDR3 is TGCAGTGCGCGTTACAGGGCGAGCTCCTACAATGAGCAGTTCTTC. Encoded protein: CSARYRASSYNEQFF.

This clonotype was detected only a few times. The chain joins TRBV20-1 to TRBJ2-2, with TRBD2 matching 9 bases. The CDR3 covers 16 residues. J was trimmed by 3 bases and V by 2 bases; bases with no gene match: 7. Germline assignment: CDR1 DFQATT and CDR2 SNEGSKA (reference sequence). CDR3 in amino acids: CSARTPREGYTGELFF. The DNA for the CDR3 is TGCAGTGCTAGAACCCCGCGGGAGGGATACACCGGGGAGCTGTTTTTT.

This clonotype was counted ten times or more. This chain joins TRBV12-3 or TRBV12-4 and TRBJ1-1; D call uncertain. This CDR3 region has 14 residues. Trimming shortened V by 1 base and J by 8 bases, and 14 bases separated the two germline ends. In nucleotides, the CDR3 is TGTGCCAGCAGTTTAGATCGTATCGGCCGCGAAGCTTTCTTT. The encoded protein is CASSLDRIGREAFF.

V usage is TRBV20-1 and J usage is TRBJ2-3, with D perhaps matching TRBD2 (6 bases). This CDR3 region has 13 residues. The V gene lost 8 bases and the J gene lost 1 base, with 13 bases spanning the gap. In germline, CDR1 is DFQATT, CDR2 SNEGSKA (reference sequence). Written as DNA, the CDR3 is TGCAGTACTACTAGCAGGGGCACAGATACGCAGTATTTT. Translated: CSTTSRGTDTQYF.

This sequence joins TRBV20-1 and TRBJ2-4, with D hard to call. This CDR3 is 12 amino acids long. Germline-derived CDR1 and CDR2 are DFQATT and SNEGSKA (reference sequence). V lost 6 bases and J 5 bases, leaving 11 bases between the germline ends. The CDR3 DNA reads TGCAGTGCCCTACCGCCGCAAAACATTCAGTACTTC. Residues: CSALPPQNIQYF.

The chain couples TRBV13 to TRBJ1-1; D remains unclear. Looked up from germline, CDR1 is PRHDT and CDR2 is FYEKMQ (reference sequence). V was trimmed by 0 bases and J by 1 base, leaving 9 bases between them. The CDR3 loop spans 15 amino acids. The CDR3 DNA reads TGTGCCAGCAGCTTAGGGGGGATCCGGAACACTGAAGCTTTCTTT. It encodes CASSLGGIRNTEAFF.